These T cell receptor beta chains were read from a single sample in a study of a mutant IDH1 vaccine in newly diagnosed glioma. Their antigens remain unidentified. The protocol was immunoSEQ multiplex PCR, while the TCRdb copy is restricted to in-frame clones and leaves out a portion. The profile shows about 51,000 clones, over 75% of them singletons. The sequencing here drew on PBMCs, taken from a glioma patient whose treatment included an IDH1 peptide vaccine. These receptors originate from a man aged 45-65 years with glioma. CDR3s include the opening cysteine and the closing phenylalanine or tryptophan. The order of the fields is clone size, D gene, J gene, V gene, CDR3 DNA, CDR3 protein. The D gene is left open where the match is weak. The size entry is marked missing in some rows and otherwise reads once, few, many or a size class.

few | TRBD1 | TRBJ1-4 | TRBV2 | TGTGCCAGCAGTGAAGGGGTCAGGGGGAAGGTTTTT | CASSEGVRGKVF
NA | NA | TRBJ1-2 | TRBV7-2 | TGTGCCAGCAGGGGCCGCGGGGGCGCGTACTATGGCTACACCTTC | CASRGRGGAYYGYTF
NA | NA | TRBJ1-1 | TRBV10-3 | TGTGCCATCAGTGAAACGGGTAACACTGAAGCTTTCTTT | CAISETGNTEAFF
NA | TRBD1 | TRBJ2-7 | TRBV18 | TGTGCCAGCTCGCCCCGACAGGGGTCAGGGTCAGAGCAGTACTTC | CASSPRQGSGSEQYF
NA | NA | TRBJ1-5 | TRBV4-1 | TGCGCCAGCAGCCAGAGAGGGAACGGCAATCAGCCCCAGCATTTT | CASSQRGNGNQPQHF
NA | TRBD1 | TRBJ2-7 | TRBV5-1 | TGCGCCAGCAGCGACCGGACAGGGGGTTACGAGCAGTACTTC | CASSDRTGGYEQYF
few | NA | TRBJ2-3 | TRBV7-2 | TGTGCCAGCAGCTTAGATCTCGGTGTTGCAGATACGCAGTATTTT | CASSLDLGVADTQYF
NA | NA | TRBJ2-5 | TRBV5-4 | TGTGCCAGCAGCTTGGGGCGGGGCCAAGAGACCCAGTACTTC | CASSLGRGQETQYF
NA | TRBD2 | TRBJ2-5 | TRBV5-6 | TGTGCCAGCAGCCACGTTAGCGGGGGGGCCGAGATCCAGTACTTC | CASSHVSGGAEIQYF
NA | NA | TRBJ1-5 | TRBV28 | TGTGCCAGCAGTTCGGGGCAGCCCCAGCATTTT | CASSSGQPQHF
NA | NA | TRBJ1-5 | TRBV29-1 | TGCAGCGTTGGGGGGCGGGGAGACCAGCCCCAGCATTTT | CSVGGRGDQPQHF
NA | NA | TRBJ1-5 | TRBV19 | TGTGCCAGTAGTATAGTCCCAGGTTATAGCAATCAGCCCCAGCATTTT | CASSIVPGYSNQPQHF
NA | TRBD2 | TRBJ2-3 | TRBV6-1 | TGTGCCAGCAGTGGTCTTGGTGGGGGGGTGATCGGGACAGATACGCAGTATTTT | CASSGLGGGVIGTDTQYF
NA | NA | TRBJ1-2 | TRBV15 | TGTGCCACCAGCAGAGAATGGCAGGGGCTCTATGGCTACACCTTC | CATSREWQGLYGYTF
NA | TRBD1 | TRBJ1-1 | TRBV4-1 | TGCGCCAGCAGCCAAGAGGGACAGGGGGGATTTCGTGAAGCTTTCTTT | CASSQEGQGGFREAFF
NA | NA | TRBJ1-3 | TRBV7-2 | TGTGCCACCACGCAGTTCAACACCATATATTTT | CATTQFNTIYF
NA | NA | TRBJ1-3 | TRBV4-2 | TGTGCCAGCAGCCAAGACGTCTCAGGAGTGGGGGGAAACACCATATATTTT | CASSQDVSGVGGNTIYF
NA | TRBD1 | TRBJ1-5 | TRBV28 | TGTGCCAGCAGTGGGGACAGTACCACGGGGCCCCAGCATTTT | CASSGDSTTGPQHF
NA | TRBD1 | TRBJ1-1 | TRBV5-1 | TGCGCCAGCAGCTCATCCGGGACAGCGAACACTGAAGCTTTCTTT | CASSSSGTANTEAFF
once | TRBD1 | TRBJ1-3 | TRBV4-2 | TGTGCCAGCAGCCAAGAATCGGGACAGGGAAGGAACACCATATATTTT | CASSQESGQGRNTIYF